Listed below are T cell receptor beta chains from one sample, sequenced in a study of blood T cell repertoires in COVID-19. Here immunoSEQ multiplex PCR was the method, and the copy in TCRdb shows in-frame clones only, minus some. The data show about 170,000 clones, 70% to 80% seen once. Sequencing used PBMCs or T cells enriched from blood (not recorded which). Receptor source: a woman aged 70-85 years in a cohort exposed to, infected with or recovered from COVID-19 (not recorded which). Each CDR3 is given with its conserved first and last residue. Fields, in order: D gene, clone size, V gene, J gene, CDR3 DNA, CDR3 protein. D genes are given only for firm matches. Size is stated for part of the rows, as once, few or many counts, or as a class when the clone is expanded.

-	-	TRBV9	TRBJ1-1	TGTGCCAGCAGCGTAGGGAGGGGGAACACTGAAGCTTTCTTT	CASSVGRGNTEAFF
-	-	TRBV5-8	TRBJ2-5	TGTGCCAGCAGCTCGGGCCCCGGGAACCAAGAGACCCAGTACTTC	CASSSGPGNQETQYF
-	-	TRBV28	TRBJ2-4	TGTGCCAGCAGTTCTTGGCAGGGCGTAGCCAAAAACATTCAGTACTTC	CASSSWQGVAKNIQYF
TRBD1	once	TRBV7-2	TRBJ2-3	TGTGCCAGCAGCCCGGAGAGGGGGCCCACAGATACGCAGTATTTT	CASSPERGPTDTQYF
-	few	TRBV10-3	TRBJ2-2	TGTGCCATCACCGACCCTAGGAGGGGTAACACCGGGGAGCTGTTTTTT	CAITDPRRGNTGELFF
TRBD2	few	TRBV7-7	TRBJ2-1	TGTGCTAGCAGCTTAGGGGGACTAGCGGGGATCAATGAGCAGTTCTTC	CASSLGGLAGINEQFF
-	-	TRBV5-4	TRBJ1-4	TGTGCCAGCAGCTTGGCTGGCACAGGGATTACGGCTAATGAAAAACTGTTTTTT	CASSLAGTGITANEKLFF
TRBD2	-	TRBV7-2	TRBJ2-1	TGTGCCAGCAGCTACCCCTTAGCGGGAGGTGAGCAGTTCTTC	CASSYPLAGGEQFF
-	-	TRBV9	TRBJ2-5	TGTGCCAGCAGCCCTAGCCCCAGGGAGACCCAGTACTTC	CASSPSPRETQYF
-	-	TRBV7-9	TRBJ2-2	TGTGCCAGCAGCTCATACACCGGGGAGCTGTTTTTT	CASSSYTGELFF
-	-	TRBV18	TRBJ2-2	TGTGCCAGCTCATACGGGTTATCCACCGGGGAGCTGTTTTTT	CASSYGLSTGELFF
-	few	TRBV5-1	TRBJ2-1	TGCGCCAGCAGCATCTCGACAGCTTACAATGAGCAGTTCTTC	CASSISTAYNEQFF
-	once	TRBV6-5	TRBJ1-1	TGTGCCAGCAGCCTGTACGGGACTCCTTCCACTGAAGCTTTCTTT	CASSLYGTPSTEAFF
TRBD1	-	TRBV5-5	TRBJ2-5	TGTGCCAGCAGCGGCGGACAGGGAGTGGAGACCCAGTACTTC	CASSGGQGVETQYF
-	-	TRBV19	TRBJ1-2	TGTGCCAGTAGTACCCGGGGATTCCGTGTTCACGGCTACACCTTC	CASSTRGFRVHGYTF
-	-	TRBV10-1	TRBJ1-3	TGCGCCAGCAGTGACATAAAGGGGACTGGAAACACCATATATTTT	CASSDIKGTGNTIYF
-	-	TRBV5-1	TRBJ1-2	TGCGCCAGCAAGGAAGGGCTTTGGGATGGGACACGAGGCTACACCTTC	CASKEGLWDGTRGYTF
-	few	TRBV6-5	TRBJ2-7	TGTGCCAGCAGACCACGGGTGGATTCCTACGAGCAGTACTTC	CASRPRVDSYEQYF
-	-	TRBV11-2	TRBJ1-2	TGTGCCAGCAGCCGCAGGGGATTGGGCTACACCTTC	CASSRRGLGYTF
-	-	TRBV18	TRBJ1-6	TGTGCCAGCTCACCCTCTCTGTCCAATTCACCCCTCCACTTT	CASSPSLSNSPLHF
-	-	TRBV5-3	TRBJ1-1	TGTGCCAGAAGCTTGGGGGGAGACCTTGAGACTGAAGCTTTCTTT	CARSLGGDLETEAFF
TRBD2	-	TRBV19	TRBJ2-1	TGTGCCAGTACTCCTTTCGGCGCGGGAGCCACCTACAATGAGCAGTTCTTC	CASTPFGAGATYNEQFF
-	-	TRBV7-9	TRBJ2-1	TGTGCCAGCAGCTTTTTAAATACAGGACTAACTTACAATGAGCAGTTCTTC	CASSFLNTGLTYNEQFF
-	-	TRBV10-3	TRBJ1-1	TGTGCCATCAGGGGACCGGGGGGTAGGGACACTGAAGCTTTCTTT	CAIRGPGGRDTEAFF
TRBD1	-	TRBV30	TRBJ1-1	TGTGCCTGGAGCAGGGGGCGTCCGTTAGGGACTGAAGCTTTCTTT	CAWSRGRPLGTEAFF
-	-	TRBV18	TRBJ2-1	TGTGCCAGCTCACCCGCGGGACGGTACAATGAGCAGTTCTTC	CASSPAGRYNEQFF
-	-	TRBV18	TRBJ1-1	TGTGCCAGCTCACAAACGAGCGTTCGGTGGTTCACTGAAGCTTTCTTT	CASSQTSVRWFTEAFF
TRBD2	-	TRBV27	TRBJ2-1	TGTGCCAGCAGTTTGCAGGCTGACACTAGCGGGAGAAATGAGCAGTTCTTC	CASSLQADTSGRNEQFF
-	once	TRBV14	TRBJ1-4	TGTGCCAGCAGCCACGGGTTTAATGAAAAACTGTTTTTT	CASSHGFNEKLFF
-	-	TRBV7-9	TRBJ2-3	TGTGCCAGCAGCCTAGGACAGAGCACAGATACGCAGTATTTT	CASSLGQSTDTQYF
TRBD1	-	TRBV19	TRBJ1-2	TGTGCCAGTAGTAAAAGGACAGGGATGGACTATGGCTACACCTTC	CASSKRTGMDYGYTF
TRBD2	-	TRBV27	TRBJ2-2	TGTGCCAGCAGTTCGACTAGCGGGAGAGGGGCCGGGGAGCTGTTTTTT	CASSSTSGRGAGELFF
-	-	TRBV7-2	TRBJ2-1	TGTGCCAGCAGCTTCGGGCCAAGCCGGGGCAATGAGCAGTTCTTC	CASSFGPSRGNEQFF
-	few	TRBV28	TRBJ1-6	TGTGCCAGCAGTACGGCAGGAAATTCACCCCTCCACTTT	CASSTAGNSPLHF
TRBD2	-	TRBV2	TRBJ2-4	TGTGCCAGCACTCCGGAGACCATGGGGGGGGAGCTAGCCAAAAACATTCAGTACTTC	CASTPETMGGELAKNIQYF
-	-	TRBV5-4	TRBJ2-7	TGTGCCAGCAGCCCCGCAGGGGTGGACTACGAGCAGTACTTC	CASSPAGVDYEQYF
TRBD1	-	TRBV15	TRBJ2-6	TGTGCCACCAGCATAGGGGGCGCTGGGGCCAACGTCCTGACTTTC	CATSIGGAGANVLTF
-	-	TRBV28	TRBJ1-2	TGTGCCAGCAGTCTATCACAGGGATTGCGGGGCTACACCTTC	CASSLSQGLRGYTF
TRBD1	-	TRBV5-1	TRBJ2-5	TGCGCCAGCAGCTCTTGGACAGGGGGAGAGACCCAGTACTTC	CASSSWTGGETQYF
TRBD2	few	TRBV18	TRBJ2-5	TGTGCCAGCTCACTTCGGGGACTACTCGGGGAGACCCAGTACTTC	CASSLRGLLGETQYF
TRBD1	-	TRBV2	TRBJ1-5	TGTGCCAGCGAAGGGACAGGAGGCAATCAGCCCCAGCATTTT	CASEGTGGNQPQHF
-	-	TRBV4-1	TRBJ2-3	TGCGCCAGCAGCCAAGAGGGCTACAGCACAGATACGCAGTATTTT	CASSQEGYSTDTQYF
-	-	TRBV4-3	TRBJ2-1	TGCGCCAGCAGCCAAGATCTTTACGGGGGTGAGCAGTTCTTC	CASSQDLYGGEQFF
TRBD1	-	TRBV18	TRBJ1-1	TGTGCCAGCTCACCACAGGGGACAGGGGGCACTGAAGCTTTCTTT	CASSPQGTGGTEAFF
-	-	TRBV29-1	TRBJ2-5	TGCAGCGTTTCAGGGGTGAATCAAGAGACCCAGTACTTC	CSVSGVNQETQYF
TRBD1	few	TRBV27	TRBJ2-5	TGTGCCAGCAGTTCGAGGGGGCGGGAGACCCAGTACTTC	CASSSRGRETQYF
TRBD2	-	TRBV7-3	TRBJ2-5	TGTGCCAGCAGACGGACTAGCGGGGAACAAGAGACCCAGTACTTC	CASRRTSGEQETQYF
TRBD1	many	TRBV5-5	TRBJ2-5	TGTGCCAGCAGCTCGGGACCTGGGACAGGGGAGACCCAGTACTTC	CASSSGPGTGETQYF
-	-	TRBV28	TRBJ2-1	TGTGCCAGCAGTTCCTGGACATCCTACAATGAGCAGTTCTTC	CASSSWTSYNEQFF
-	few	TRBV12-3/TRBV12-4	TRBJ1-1	TGTGCCAGCAAAACCGGACAGTACACTGAAGCTTTCTTT	CASKTGQYTEAFF
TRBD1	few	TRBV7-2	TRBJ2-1	TGTGCCAGCAGCGTACAGGGGGCACAGTCCTACAATGAGCAGTTCTTC	CASSVQGAQSYNEQFF
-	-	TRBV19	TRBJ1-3	TGTGCCAGTAGTACCCTGAGGGCGTACGAGCGGGGAAACACCATATATTTT	CASSTLRAYERGNTIYF
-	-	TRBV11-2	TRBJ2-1	TGTGCCAGCAGCTTAGAGAGGGGGGGACTGGCCTACAATGAGCAGTTCTTC	CASSLERGGLAYNEQFF
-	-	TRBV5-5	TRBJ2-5	TGTGCCAGCAGCTCGCACAACCAAGAGACCCAGTACTTC	CASSSHNQETQYF
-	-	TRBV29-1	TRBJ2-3	TGCAGCGTTGAAAGGGTAGCGACTAGCACAGATACGCAGTATTTT	CSVERVATSTDTQYF
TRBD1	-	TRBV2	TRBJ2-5	TGTGCCAGCAGTACCCGACAGGGTCCTTTCCAAGAGACCCAGTACTTC	CASSTRQGPFQETQYF
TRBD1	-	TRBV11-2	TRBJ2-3	TGTGCCAGCAGCTTGGACAGGGGAGCAGATACGCAGTATTTT	CASSLDRGADTQYF
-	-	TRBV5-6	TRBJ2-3	TGTGCCAGCAGCCCTAACACAGATACGCAGTATTTT	CASSPNTDTQYF
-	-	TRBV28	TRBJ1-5	TGTGCCAGCAGTTTACGGGGAAACAATCAGCCCCAGCATTTT	CASSLRGNNQPQHF